The present T cell receptor beta chain was sequenced within a study of blood T cells in healthy people across ages. Findings of the study overall: Lack of knowledge of donor CMV status possibly confounded expanded clonotype changes.

This clonotype was detected only a few times. The antigen remains unidentified. The CDR3 loop spans 13 amino acids. Deletions cut 8 bases from V and 1 base from J, with 11 bases between. Germline CDR1 KGHSH, CDR2 LQKENI. A second PCR, run for roughly 7 to 11 cycles, used a sample-barcoded 5' primer plus a J-beta primer mix. Using its own MiXCR run on the 5' RACE reads, TCRdb lists one record per CDR3 protein. The repertoire includes more than 650,000 distinct CDR3 sequences, approximately 24% of them detected once, and less than 3.5% sits in the top ten. This sample also appeared in a second study, on T cells of mothers and their children.

Sequenced material: blood. This TCR was recovered from a boy aged 5-17 years in good health. The rearrangement joins TRBV18 to TRBJ2-5; D is unresolved. For the CDR3, the DNA is TGTGCCAGCAGCCCCCCATTCCAAGAGACCCAGTACTTC. This gives the protein CASSPPFQETQYF.